This T cell receptor (beta chain) was retrieved from a study of T-cell reconstitution after alpha-beta-depleted transplantation in children. There are a few counts of this clonotype. Antigen specificity is unknown. TCRbeta library construction was performed incorporating unique molecular identifiers. TCRdb re-called the PCR reads with MiXCR, one entry per CDR3 protein. The data contain 450,000 to 550,000 distinct CDR3 sequences, more than 9.5% of them seen just once; the ten biggest clones take up about 15%. Study results and limitations: At day 60, the high TCRbeta diversity found in some patients originated from recipient T cells and thymic progenitors that had survived. Alpha-beta T cells about two months after transplant reportedly derived from several hundred expanded graft clones. A year post-transplant, T-cell counts and diversity derived mostly from newly produced T cells.

Trimming took off 4 bases at V and 3 bases at J, with 11 bases between the two ends. The CDR3 length is 13 residues. In germline, CDR1 is SQVTM, CDR2 ANQGSEA. The chain uses TRBV29-1 and TRBJ2-3; D not resolved. The sample was PBMCs, mostly from graft donor cells, taken 180 days after TCRalphabeta/CD19-depleted stem cell transplant. The sequence was obtained from a female patient aged 2-9 years who had a stem cell transplant for aplastic anemia, so the T cells may come from the graft donor. This CDR3 is CSVVRYDTDTQYF. CDR3 DNA: TGCAGCGTTGTTCGGTACGATACAGATACGCAGTATTTT.